This T cell receptor beta chain came from a study of T-cell reconstitution after alpha-beta-depleted transplantation in children. Study outcomes and limitations: One year post-transplant, T-cell counts and diversity were largely derived from T cells produced anew.

V dropped 5 bases and J dropped 9 bases, with 14 bases sitting between them. The CDR3 sequence is 13 residues long. Germline V gene data show CDR1 as SGHTA and CDR2 as FQGNSA. This clonotype has at least ten counts. Antigen: not known. A TCRbeta library incorporating unique molecular identifiers was prepared. MiXCR, applied by TCRdb to the PCR reads, yields one record per CDR3 protein. The table lists 250,000 to 300,000 distinct CDR3 sequences, around 7.3% of them singletons. The V and J genes are TRBV7-2 and TRBJ2-1; D not certain. This material consisted of peripheral blood, taken 360 days after TCRalphabeta/CD19-depleted stem cell transplant. This TCR was sampled from a female patient between 2 and 15 years old who had a stem cell transplant for Fanconi anemia, so the T cells may come from the graft donor. This chain's CDR3 is CASSPSMEAEQFF. The CDR3, as DNA: TGTGCCAGCAGCCCCTCGATGGAAGCTGAGCAGTTCTTC.